What follows are 12 T cell receptor beta chains derived from one specimen sequenced in a study of blood T cell repertoires in COVID-19. The method was immunoSEQ multiplex PCR; TCRdb's version includes in-frame clones alone and lacks a portion of them. The profile covers a few hundred thousand clones, with about nine tenths appearing a single time and about 1.7% taken by the ten largest. Sequencing input: peripheral blood. The receptor source for this set is a woman in her 30s with COVID-19, enrolled during active disease.

Only a few counts were recorded for this clone. The V call is TRBV14, the J call TRBJ1-6; D gene uncertain. V dropped 4 bases and J dropped 7 bases, with 8 bases sitting between them. Germline V gives CDR1 SGHDN, CDR2 FVKESK. There are 13 residues in the CDR3. The CDR3 nucleotides read TGTGCCAGCAGCCGGCTCAGGAATTCACCCCTCCACTTT. Residues: CASSRLRNSPLHF.

The CDR3 spells CASAPGRNEKLFF. The CDR3 bases are TGTGCCAGCGCCCCGGGTCGGAATGAAAAACTGTTTTTT. V and J are TRBV7-2 and TRBJ1-4; D call uncertain. Germline V lookup: CDR1 SGHTA, CDR2 FQGNSA. There are 13 residues in the CDR3. V lost 8 bases, J lost 5 bases, and 12 bases lay in between.

This sequence joins TRBV3-1 (or the pseudogene TRBV3-2) and TRBJ1-1; no firm D call. Germline V gene lookup returns CDR1 LGHDT and CDR2 YNNKEL (reference sequence). CDR3 length: 15 residues. Trimming removed 1 base at V and 2 bases at J, with 11 bases between. The CDR3 bases are TGTGCCAGCAGCCAAGTAGACAAATATAACACTGAAGCTTTCTTT. Translation gives CASSQVDKYNTEAFF.

On this clone: This CDR3 is also generated by other DNA sequences in the sample. This sequence joins TRBV19 and TRBJ2-2; perhaps TRBD2 as D (5 bases). This CDR3 has 13 residues. Trimming left V 5 bases short and J 2 bases short, with 6 bases between. Germline-derived CDR1 and CDR2 are LNHDA and SQIVND (reference sequence). CDR3 DNA sequence: TGTGCCAGTAGTTCGGGAAACACCGGGGAGCTGTTTTTT. It codes for CASSSGNTGELFF. The whole variable domain, filled in from reference TRBV19 and TRBJ2-2, reads DGGITQSPKYLFRKEGQNVTLSCEQNLNHDAMYWYRQDPGQGLRLIYYSQIVNDFQKGDIAEGYSVSREKKESFPLTVTSAQKNPTAFYLCASSSGNTGELFFGEGSRLTVL.

This chain joins TRBV5-4 and TRBJ1-2, with D unresolved. CDR3 length: 16 residues. Deletions cut 0 bases from V and 6 bases from J, with 18 bases between. Germline CDR1 reads SGHNT; CDR2 reads YYREEE (reference sequence). CDR3 nucleotide sequence: TGTGCCAGCAGCTTGGTGAGGGTCGGGGTGAGAAATGGCTACACCTTC. It yields the protein CASSLVRVGVRNGYTF.

The chain couples TRBV6-6 to TRBJ2-3; 7 bases line up with TRBD2. Trimming cost V 6 bases and J 0 bases; bases outside gene matches: 6. In germline, CDR1 is MNHNY, CDR2 SVGAGI (reference sequence). The CDR3 has 15 residues. The CDR3 DNA reads TGTGCCAGCAGGGCTAGCGGCACTAGCACAGATACGCAGTATTTT. Amino acids: CASRASGTSTDTQYF.

The chain combines TRBV7-2 with TRBJ1-6; maybe TRBD1 (6 bases). CDR3 length: 13 residues. Germline CDR1 reads SGHTA; CDR2 reads FQGNSA. V lost 5 bases and J 7 bases, leaving 9 bases between the germline ends. This chain's CDR3 is CASSNTGNSPLHF. The CDR3 DNA sequence: TGTGCCAGCAGCAACACAGGGAATTCACCCCTCCACTTT.

This rearrangement joins TRBV2 to TRBJ2-5; possible D gene TRBD1, 5 bases. Germline V gene data show CDR1 as SNHLY and CDR2 as FYNNEI. The V end lost 2 bases, the J end lost 4 bases, and 11 bases lay between the germline ends. There are 14 residues in the CDR3. The CDR3 nucleotides are TGTGCCAGCAGTGAATGGGCAGGGTCAGAGACCCAGTACTTC. The encoded protein is CASSEWAGSETQYF. Full variable domain (rest looked up from reference TRBV2 and TRBJ2-5): EPEVTQTPSHQVTQMGQEVILRCVPISNHLYFYWYRQILGQKVEFLVSFYNNEISEKSEIFDDQFSVERPDGSNFTLKIRSTKLEDSAMYFCASSEWAGSETQYFGPGTRLLVL.

This clone was detected a few times. V usage is TRBV4-3 and J usage is TRBJ1-2; 7 bases are a match to TRBD1. The CDR3 is 16 residues long. V was clipped by 3 bases and J by 6 bases; unmatched bases: 13. Germline CDR1 and CDR2: LGHNA and YSLEER. Here the CDR3 reads CASSQETGVRRNGYTF. Written as DNA, the CDR3 is TGCGCCAGCAGCCAGGAAACAGGGGTTCGCAGAAATGGCTACACCTTC.

This clone was seen once. The chain has TRBV9 and TRBJ2-5; 7 nucleotides align to TRBD2. This CDR3 has 15 amino acids. V was clipped by 3 bases and J by 0 bases; unmatched bases: 5. Germline CDR1 is SGDLS and CDR2 is YYNGEE. The DNA of the CDR3 is TGTGCCAGCAGCGGACTCGGGGGGTACCAAGAGACCCAGTACTTC. Protein product: CASSGLGGYQETQYF.

In this sample, this clone turned up once. CDR3 DNA: TGTGCCAGCAGCCAAGATCGGGGGGACTACGAGCAGTACTTC. Its protein product is CASSQDRGDYEQYF. The J gene is TRBJ2-7, the V gene TRBV14, with 7 bases fitting TRBD2. The CDR3 spans 14 residues. Looked up from germline, CDR1 is SGHDN and CDR2 is FVKESK. V was clipped by 0 bases and J by 3 bases; unmatched bases: 2. Full variable domain (rest looked up from reference TRBV14 and TRBJ2-7): EAGVTQFPSHSVIEKGQTVTLRCDPISGHDNLYWYRRVMGKEIKFLLHFVKESKQDESGMPNNRFLAERTGGTYSTLKVQPAELEDSGVYFCASSQDRGDYEQYFGPGTRLTVT.

V usage is TRBV10-2 and J usage is TRBJ1-1; 7 bases match TRBD1. The ends lost 3 bases at V and 4 bases at J; junction bases unmatched: 5. The germline gives CDR1 WSHSY, CDR2 SAAADI. The CDR3 runs to 14 residues. DNA of the CDR3: TGCGCCAGCAGTGATGTTAACAGGGGCACTGAAGCTTTCTTT. Protein: CASSDVNRGTEAFF.